Each of the 12 T cell receptor beta chains below was sequenced from the same sample in a study of T cell repertoires in cytomegalovirus infection. MiXCR, applied by TCRdb to the reads, yields one record per CDR3 protein. In the table there are 150,000 or so distinct CDR3 sequences, about 6% of which are singletons. Sequenced input: PBMCs. The origin of the receptors is a human donor in good health (CMV status not recorded). Some clones in this sample may be carry-over from other donors' samples.

This clonotype was recorded many times. V and J are TRBV20-1 and TRBJ2-3; TRBD2 is a possible D gene (6 bases). The germline V gene encodes CDR1 DFQATT and CDR2 SNEGSKA (reference sequence). Trimming took off 5 bases at V and 2 bases at J, with 17 bases between the two ends. CDR3 length: 15 amino acids. The CDR3 nucleotides are TGCAGTGCTCCCCCGGGAGCTAGCGTCACAGATACGCAGTATTTT. Its translation: CSAPPGASVTDTQYF.

This clonotype was observed a few times. The chain employs TRBV9 and TRBJ2-3; 9 positions match TRBD1. Germline V CDR1 and CDR2: SGDLS, YYNGEE. The CDR3 spans 14 residues. V was pared by 4 bases and J by 2 bases, with 2 bases of the junction left unmatched. The CDR3 nucleotides read TGTGCCAGCAGCCGGGACAGGGTCACAGATACGCAGTATTTT. Encoded protein: CASSRDRVTDTQYF.

This clonotype was detected ten times or more. The chain links TRBV7-2 to TRBJ1-2; TRBD1 matches 8 bases. The CDR3 spans 13 residues. Unmatched junction bases numbered 5, after V lost 5 bases and J lost 6 bases. Per the germline V gene, CDR1 is SGHTA and CDR2 is FQGNSA. The CDR3 spells CASSPRTGNGYTF. The CDR3 bases are TGTGCCAGCAGCCCCAGGACAGGGAATGGCTACACCTTC.

This clonotype was detected many times. The chain joins TRBV7-9 to TRBJ2-2, with 8 bases matching TRBD2. Per germline, CDR1 SEHNR and CDR2 FQNEAQ (reference sequence). The CDR3 is 16 residues long. V was pared by 3 bases and J by 7 bases, with 10 bases of the junction left unmatched. The CDR3 spells CASSFSPGLEVGELFF. In nucleotides, the CDR3 is TGTGCCAGCAGCTTCTCTCCGGGACTAGAAGTCGGGGAGCTGTTTTTT. The full variable domain, with the rest looked up from reference TRBV7-9 and TRBJ2-2, is DTGVSQNPRHKITKRGQNVTFRCDPISEHNRLYWYRQTLGQGPEFLTYFQNEAQLEKSRLLSDRFSAERPKGSFSTLEIQRTEQGDSAMYLCASSFSPGLEVGELFFGEGSRLTVL.

The chain links TRBV2 to TRBJ2-3; no firm D call. CDR1 and CDR2 from the germline V gene are SNHLY and FYNNEI. CDR3 size: 14 residues. Trimming shortened V by 4 bases and J by 2 bases, and 10 bases separated the two germline ends. The CDR3 DNA is TGTGCCAGCAGTGTTCTCCTCTTCACAGATACGCAGTATTTT. This gives the protein CASSVLLFTDTQYF.

The rearrangement links TRBV2 to TRBJ2-7, with 11 positions matching TRBD2. The CDR3 length is 15 residues. In germline, CDR1 is SNHLY, CDR2 FYNNEI. Trimming removed 6 bases from V and 1 base from J; junction bases left unmatched: 5. In DNA form, the CDR3 reads TGTGCCAGCAGGCCCACTAGCGGGGGATCCTACGAGCAGTACTTC. It is translated as CASRPTSGGSYEQYF. Drawing the rest from reference TRBV2 and TRBJ2-7, the complete variable domain is EPEVTQTPSHQVTQMGQEVILRCVPISNHLYFYWYRQILGQKVEFLVSFYNNEISEKSEIFDDQFSVERPDGSNFTLKIRSTKLEDSAMYFCASRPTSGGSYEQYFGPGTRLTVT.

This rearrangement joins TRBV29-1 to TRBJ1-2, with 7 bases fitting TRBD1. CDR3 length: 13 residues. The V gene end was trimmed by 1 base and the J gene end by 5 bases; junction bases not matched to a gene: 4. Germline CDR1 and CDR2: SQVTM and ANQGSEA. CDR3 nucleotide sequence: TGCAGCGTTGAAGTCGACAGGGATTATGGCTACACCTTC. Protein product: CSVEVDRDYGYTF.

This clonotype has a count of ten or more. The gene calls are TRBV7-2 and TRBJ2-7; D may be TRBD1 (6 bases). The CDR3 spans 15 residues. Trimming stripped 5 bases from V and 2 bases from J, with 16 bases between. In germline, CDR1 is SGHTA, CDR2 FQGNSA. The CDR3 sequence is CASSPSGGWAYEQYF. The CDR3, as DNA: TGTGCCAGCAGCCCGTCTGGGGGCTGGGCCTACGAGCAGTACTTC.

V gene TRBV7-8 combines with J gene TRBJ2-1, with D uncertain. The CDR3 is 15 amino acids. Trimming took 2 bases from V and 0 from J, leaving 8 bases between them. Germline assignment: CDR1 SGHVS and CDR2 FQNEAQ. The CDR3 DNA reads TGTGCCAGCAGCTTATTTGCGGTCTCCTACAATGAGCAGTTCTTC. It encodes CASSLFAVSYNEQFF. Together with reference TRBV7-8 and TRBJ2-1, the CDR3 gives the full variable domain: GAGVSQSPRYKVAKRGQDVALRCDPISGHVSLFWYQQALGQGPEFLTYFQNEAQLDKSGLPSDRFFAERPEGSVSTLKIQRTQQEDSAVYLCASSLFAVSYNEQFFGPGTRLTVL.

This clonotype was seen a few times. The rearrangement uses TRBV5-1 and TRBJ2-3; D is ambiguous. With 1 base removed from V and 4 bases from J, the gap between germline ends came to 10 bases. This CDR3 is 14 amino acids long. Germline lookup yields CDR1 SGHRS and CDR2 YFSETQ. This CDR3 reads CASSLIGPADTQYF. Here the CDR3 DNA reads TGCGCCAGCAGCTTGATAGGGCCCGCAGATACGCAGTATTTT.

This clonotype showed up many times. The chain links TRBV20-1 to TRBJ1-3, with D perhaps TRBD1 (6 bases). Germline V gene lookup returns CDR1 DFQATT and CDR2 SNEGSKA (reference sequence). The CDR3 sequence is 16 residues long. V lost 6 bases and J lost 0, with 18 bases in between. The CDR3: CSAQGGGRVSGNTIYF. The CDR3 DNA sequence: TGCAGTGCCCAAGGGGGGGGGCGCGTCTCTGGAAACACCATATATTTT.

Ten or more counts support this clonotype. V is TRBV12-3 or TRBV12-4 and J is TRBJ2-2; D is undetermined. The CDR3 totals 15 residues. V was trimmed by 6 bases and J by 0 bases, leaving 11 bases between them. Written as DNA, the CDR3 is TGTGCCAGCAGCGTAAGAGGAGCGAACACCGGGGAGCTGTTTTTT. Translation: CASSVRGANTGELFF.